This T cell receptor (beta chain) was observed in a study of blood T cell repertoires in COVID-19. The wider study: The United States, Italy and Spain were the sources of the acute and convalescent COVID-19 samples. From T cells, B-cell-depleted T cells, or PBMCs came the material, which was cDNA or gDNA.

The germline gives CDR1 SEHNR, CDR2 FQNEAQ (reference sequence). The CDR3 consists of 13 residues. V shed 2 bases and J shed 0 bases, with 4 bases lying between them. Authors' data handling: Amplification with reference gene primers provided the estimates of nucleated cell counts. This table comes from immunoSEQ multiplex PCR, and its TCRdb copy is limited to in-frame clones, with some not included. D and trimming come from the DNA, and the V and J calls and clone size come from that table. The sample has about 240,000 clones, 75% to 90% seen once; the top ten hold approximately 7.9%. Remarks on this clone: Distinct nucleotide sequences in the sample also encode this CDR3.

This receptor was taken from a man in his sixties who had recovered from COVID-19. Sequencing was performed on peripheral blood. The chain carries TRBV7-9 and TRBJ1-1; D is uncertain. The CDR3 loop is CASSLIMNTEAFF. The CDR3, as DNA: TGTGCCAGCAGCTTAATCATGAACACTGAAGCTTTCTTT.